What follows are 11 T cell receptor beta chains derived from one specimen sequenced in a study of T-cell reconstitution after alpha-beta-depleted transplantation in children. Unique molecular identifiers were incorporated when the TCRbeta library was constructed. TCRdb passed the PCR reads through MiXCR, listing each CDR3 protein once. The sample holds a few hundred thousand distinct CDR3 sequences, roughly 24% seen once. Here the sequenced sample was PBMCs, taken before TCRalphabeta/CD19-depleted stem cell transplant. These receptors were obtained from a girl aged 2 to 9 with Fanconi anemia, due to receive a stem cell transplant.

In its sample, this clonotype was seen many times. V gene TRBV29-1 combines with J gene TRBJ2-2; D not certain. Germline CDR1 SQVTM, CDR2 ANQGSEA. Trimming took 4 bases from V and 5 from J, leaving 5 bases between them. The CDR3 totals 11 residues. CDR3 protein: CSVGLTGELFF. DNA for the CDR3: TGCAGCGTTGGGCTAACCGGGGAGCTGTTTTTT.

This clonotype was recorded many times. The chain recombines TRBV20-1 with TRBJ2-5, with unresolved D. The V gene lost 3 bases and the J gene lost 3 bases, with 5 bases spanning the gap. Per the germline V gene, CDR1 is DFQATT and CDR2 is SNEGSKA (reference sequence). This CDR3 is built from 11 residues. The CDR3: CSASLEETQYF. The DNA for the CDR3 is TGCAGTGCTAGTCTCGAAGAGACCCAGTACTTC.

This clonotype was counted ten times or more. The chain uses TRBV5-1 and TRBJ2-7, with D possibly being TRBD2 (5 bases). The CDR3 is made up of 13 amino acids. Germline V gene sequence: CDR1 SGHRS, CDR2 YFSETQ. The V gene lost 5 bases and the J gene lost 4 bases, with 13 bases spanning the gap. CDR3 residues: CASSRTYYYEQYF. CDR3 nucleotide sequence: TGCGCCAGCAGTAGGACTTACTATTACGAGCAGTACTTC.

The rearrangement joins TRBV12-3 or TRBV12-4 to TRBJ2-3, with 8 nucleotides matching TRBD2. V trimming: 6 bases; J trimming: 4 bases; junction bases outside the gene matches: 9. The CDR3 is 15 amino acids. The CDR3 loop is CASRSLSGSADTQYF. The CDR3 DNA reads as TGTGCCAGCAGATCTCTAAGCGGGAGCGCAGATACGCAGTATTTT.

The V call is TRBV28, the J call TRBJ2-1, with 9 bases matching TRBD1. V lost 5 bases to trimming and J lost 4 bases; unmatched junction nucleotides: 6. The germline V gene has CDR1 MDHEN and CDR2 SYDVKM. The length of the CDR3 is 15 residues. CDR3 amino acids: CASSRPGQGYNEQFF. CDR3 coding DNA: TGTGCCAGCAGTCGTCCGGGACAGGGATACAATGAGCAGTTCTTC.

The genes are TRBV7-2 and TRBJ1-1; TRBD1 aligns across 9 bases. CDR1 is SGHTA and CDR2 is FQGNSA in the germline V gene. The CDR3 is 13 amino acids. CDR3 sequence (DNA): TGTGCGGGGGGGGACAGGGATTACGCTGAAGCTTTCTTT. Encoded protein: CAGGDRDYAEAFF.

The chain is built from TRBV28 and TRBJ2-1; D perhaps matches TRBD2 (5 bases). The germline gives CDR1 MDHEN, CDR2 SYDVKM. Trimming pared 8 bases from V and 6 bases from J, leaving 17 bases between. This CDR3 comprises 14 residues. This chain's CDR3 is CASGINGVGNEQFF. CDR3 in DNA: TGTGCCAGCGGGATAAACGGGGTTGGCAATGAGCAGTTCTTC.

In its sample, this clonotype was seen many times. The chain employs TRBV29-1 and TRBJ1-1; no firm D call. V was cut by 6 bases and J by 11 bases, with 13 bases left in between. CDR1 and CDR2 (germline): SQVTM, ANQGSEA. The CDR3 is 10 residues long. The CDR3 is CSVNRVEAFF. The CDR3 DNA follows: TGCAGCGTCAATCGGGTGGAGGCTTTCTTT.

The chain combines TRBV7-2 with TRBJ2-3; 9 nucleotides match TRBD1. Germline trimming cut 0 bases from V and 3 bases from J; bases unmatched to any gene: 10. The CDR3 runs 18 residues. CDR1 and CDR2 from the germline V gene are SGHTA and FQGNSA. The CDR3 coding sequence is TGTGCCAGCAGCTTAGCCACTCTAACAGGGGGCAGGACAGATACGCAGTATTTT. This gives the protein CASSLATLTGGRTDTQYF. Combining the CDR3 with reference TRBV7-2 and TRBJ2-3 gives the whole variable domain GAGVSQSPSNKVTEKGKDVELRCDPISGHTALYWYRQSLGQGLEFLIYFQGNSAPDKSGLPSDRFSAERTGGSVSTLTIQRTQQEDSAVYLCASSLATLTGGRTDTQYFGPGTRLTVL.

The sample holds many counts of this clonotype. The chain employs TRBV6-5 and TRBJ1-5; unclear D gene. This CDR3 is 13 amino acids long. CDR1 and CDR2 from the germline V gene are MNHEY and SVGAGI. The ends were cut back, 0 bases at V and 11 bases at J, with 11 bases in the middle. CDR3 amino acids: CASSYSKGEAQHF. The DNA for the CDR3 is TGTGCCAGCAGTTACTCGAAGGGCGAGGCCCAGCATTTT.

There are a few counts of this clonotype. The chain uses TRBV20-1 and TRBJ2-6; no definite D call. The CDR3 consists of 14 residues. CDR1 and CDR2 (germline): DFQATT, SNEGSKA (reference sequence). Trimming shortened V by 3 bases and J by 3 bases, and 9 bases separated the two germline ends. CDR3: CSARLVNGANVLTF. In nucleotides, the CDR3 is TGCAGTGCTAGGTTGGTAAATGGGGCCAACGTCCTGACTTTC.